This T cell receptor (beta chain) was recorded in a study of shared clonotypes between healthy human individuals. Study-level points and caveats: Naive subsets, compared against memory subsets, generally had larger estimated richness values. In contrast to clonotypes shared by all four donors, non-shared clonotypes had lower generation probabilities.

The CDR3 totals 14 residues. V was shortened by 9 bases and J by 1 base, with 16 bases between the two germline ends. Across several immunoSEQ plates, the genomic DNA of each subset was split evenly. A roughly 200 ng quantity of DNA, roughly 30,000 T cell genomes, went into the sorted-subset replicate PCRs. Clones were sequenced by immunoSEQ multiplex PCR, and TCRdb holds only the in-frame ones, with some missing. The profile shows approximately 2.3 million clones, approximately 93% of them singletons. About this clone: Its specificity is unknown.

This receptor was identified in a man between 18 and 35 years old in good health. Some clones in this sample may be carry-over from other donors' samples. Specimen: naive CD4+ T cells from PBMCs. The subset: CD45RA+ positively selected. The rearrangement uses TRBV23-1 and TRBJ2-7; D is unresolved. TRBV23-1 is flagged as an ORF with uncertain function. This chain's CDR3 is CARTPQRVSYEQYF. CDR3 nucleotides: TGCGCCAGAACCCCCCAACGCGTATCCTACGAGCAGTACTTC.